This TCR beta chain was identified in a study of human thymus T cells (dated by TCRdb to the early 2020s). Regarding the complete study: The study used roughly 8 infant thymus samples plus four related peripheral blood samples to characterize TCR alpha and beta repertoires. Donor ages ranged from roughly 6 to 250 days, and the cohort comprised over 5 male and two female infants. The paper's findings and limits, for the study overall: On average, around 780,000 unique TCRB clonotypes were obtained from thymus samples, compared with roughly 84,000 from blood samples. Both the thymic and the peripheral blood repertoires appeared to show biased V and J gene segment usage.

For CDR1 and CDR2, the germline V gene lists SGHVS and FQNEAQ. Measured from the cysteine to the phenylalanine, the CDR3 is 12 residues long. The only DNA kept is the CDR3, 36 bases in frame from the first base. Donors were immunologically healthy infants undergoing open corrective cardiac surgery for congenital heart defects in Finland. For four of the eight donors, a small roughly 0.45-1 mL aliquot of peripheral blood was collected during surgery. For the blood samples, genomic DNA was extracted from all available leukocytes instead of from a set number of cells. ACK lysis buffer was used to remove erythrocytes from blood, and the leukocytes were stored at -70 degrees C as pellets. Genomic DNA was extracted from frozen cell pellets with a QIAsymphony instrument. Comments on this clone: The specificity of this receptor is unknown. The junction differs from germline at one of its ends, possibly a read error.

The immunoSEQ multiplex PCR assay was used to amplify the TCRB and TCRAD loci from a standardized amount of quality-controlled genomic DNA. The V(D)J region was spanned by amplicons of a length sufficient to cover the CDR3 and to identify V and J genes. Amplicon sequencing was performed on an Illumina platform through the commercial immunoSEQ service. In the original analysis: Primer bias and sequencing errors were corrected as previously described, and TCRAD and TCRB definitions were based on the IMGT database. Repertoires were analysed with immunoSEQ Analyzer 3.0 and VDJTools, covering basic statistics, V/J segment usage, diversity estimates, rarefaction and pairwise overlap. Diversity was estimated with Chao1, ChaoE, Efron-Thisted, Shannon and inverse Simpson indices, and also on datasets down-sampled to the smallest sample. Repertoire overlap used strict matching of CDR3 nucleotide sequence, V gene and J gene, with Jaccard-based multidimensional scaling clustering. TCRdb mirrors the immuneACCESS table, restricted to in-frame sequences. Some clones are absent from its copies; in checked studies, under half trace to an unresolved V gene, and the reason for the others is unknown. V and J calls and clone size are those listed in that table; D and trimming were worked out from the DNA. This sample lists tens of thousands of clones; 94% were detected once. The ten most abundant clones make up nearly 6% of the sample.

The source material was blood. The sequence was obtained from a boy under two years old with a congenital heart defect but otherwise immunologically healthy. The sequence joins TRBV7-8 to TRBJ2-1; the D region possibly corresponds to TRBD2 (6 bases align). The CDR3 corresponds to CASSFPTGTGVF. The DNA sequence follows: TGTGCCAGCAGCTTCCCTACCGGGACTGGGGTCTTC.